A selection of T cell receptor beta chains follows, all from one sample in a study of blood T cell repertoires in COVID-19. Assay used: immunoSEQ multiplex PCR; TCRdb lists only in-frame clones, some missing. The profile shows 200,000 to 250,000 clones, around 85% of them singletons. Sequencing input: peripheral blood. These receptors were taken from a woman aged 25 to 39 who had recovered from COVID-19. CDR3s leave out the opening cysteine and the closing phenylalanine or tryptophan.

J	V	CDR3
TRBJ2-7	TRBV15	ATSRDGLTYEQY
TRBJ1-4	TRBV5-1	ASSITGLTNEKLF
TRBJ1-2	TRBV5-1	ASSLVSVNYGYT
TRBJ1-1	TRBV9	ASSGPGNTEAF
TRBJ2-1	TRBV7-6	ASSLRLAGGDEQF
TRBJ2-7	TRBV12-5	ASGLHSYEQY
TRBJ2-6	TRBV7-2	ASSLDPARASSGANVLT
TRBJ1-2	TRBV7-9	ASSLVDGLYGYT
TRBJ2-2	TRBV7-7	ASSQDRGFTGELF
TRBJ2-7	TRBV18	ASSASSGGVLEQY
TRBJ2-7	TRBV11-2	ASSPRVGGGRLSYEQY
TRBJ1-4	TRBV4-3	ASSQDNRSGKLF
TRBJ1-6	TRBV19	ASSILGGNSPLH
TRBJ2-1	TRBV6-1	ASRTYQGYNEQF
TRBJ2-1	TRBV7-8	ASSPGLAGLYNEQF
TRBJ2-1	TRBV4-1	ASSQGTGNEQF
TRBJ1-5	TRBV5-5	ASSLVGGMSNQPQH
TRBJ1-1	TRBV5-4	ASSPRRDRGSRTEAF
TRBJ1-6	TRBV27	ASSPGGGSPLH
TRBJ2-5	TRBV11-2	ASSFNRGAGAQY
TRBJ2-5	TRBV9	ASSPRLAGETQY
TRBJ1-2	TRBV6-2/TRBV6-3	ASSSNEVDYGYT
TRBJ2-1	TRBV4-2	ASSQSAGGPRPSYNEQF
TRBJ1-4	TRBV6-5	ATTTGGNEKLF
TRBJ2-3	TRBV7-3	ASSFTGTEPDTQY
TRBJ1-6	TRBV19	ASSAQLLTGMQSPLH
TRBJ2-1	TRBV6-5	ASSFSSGGNNEQF
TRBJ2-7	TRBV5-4	ASSSRLAPYEQY
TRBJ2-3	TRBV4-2	ASSHPPRGTLTDTQY
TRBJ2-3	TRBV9	ASNGGSKDTQY
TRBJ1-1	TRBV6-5	ASRKDTGNTEAF
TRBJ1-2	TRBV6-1	ASSDGREAGNYGYT
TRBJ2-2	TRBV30	AWSTGHTGELF
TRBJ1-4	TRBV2	ATRVQREKLF
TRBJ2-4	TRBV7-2	ASSPTRSLAKNIQY
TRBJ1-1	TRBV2	ASSLEGNTEAF
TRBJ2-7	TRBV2	ASSPSGGLSGEQY
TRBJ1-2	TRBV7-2	ASSSGGGLYGYT
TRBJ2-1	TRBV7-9	ASSLVLASGGSSYNEQF
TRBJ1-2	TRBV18	ASSLGTGNNYGYT